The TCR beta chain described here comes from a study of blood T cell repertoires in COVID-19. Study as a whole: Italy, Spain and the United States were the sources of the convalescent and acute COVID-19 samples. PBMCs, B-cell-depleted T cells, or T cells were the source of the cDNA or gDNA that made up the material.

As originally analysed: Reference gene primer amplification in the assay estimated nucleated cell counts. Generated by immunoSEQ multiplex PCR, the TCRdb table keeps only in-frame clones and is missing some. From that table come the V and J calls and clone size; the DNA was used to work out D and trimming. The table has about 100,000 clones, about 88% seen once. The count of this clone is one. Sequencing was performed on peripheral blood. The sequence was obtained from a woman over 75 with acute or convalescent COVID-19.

CDR3 protein: CASGQGAPGELFF. The CDR3 nucleotides are TGTGCCAGCGGTCAGGGGGCTCCCGGGGAGCTGTTTTTT. The J gene is TRBJ2-2, the V gene TRBV7-2, with 8 bases fitting TRBD1. Per germline, CDR1 SGHTA and CDR2 FQGNSA. The CDR3 has 13 residues. Trimming took 8 bases from V and 6 from J; bases not matched to a gene: 5. The full variable domain, rest sourced from reference TRBV7-2 and TRBJ2-2, is GAGVSQSPSNKVTEKGKDVELRCDPISGHTALYWYRQSLGQGLEFLIYFQGNSAPDKSGLPSDRFSAERTGGSVSTLTIQRTQQEDSAVYLCASGQGAPGELFFGEGSRLTVL.